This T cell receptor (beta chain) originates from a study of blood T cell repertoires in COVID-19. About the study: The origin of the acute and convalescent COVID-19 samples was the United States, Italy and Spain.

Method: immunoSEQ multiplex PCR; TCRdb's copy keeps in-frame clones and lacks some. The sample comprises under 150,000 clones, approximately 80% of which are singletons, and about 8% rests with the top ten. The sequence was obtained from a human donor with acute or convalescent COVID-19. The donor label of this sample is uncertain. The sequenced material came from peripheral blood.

The CDR3 region is CAISAGTGGDIQYF. CDR3 nucleotides: TGTGCCATCAGCGCCGGGACAGGGGGCGACATTCAGTACTTC. The chain links TRBV10-3 to TRBJ2-4, with 12 bases aligning to TRBD1. Losses at the gene ends were 6 bases for V and 8 bases for J; bases not matched to a gene: 5. The CDR3 length is 14 residues. Germline V CDR1 and CDR2: ENHRY, SYGVKD.